The T cell receptor beta chain described here comes from a study of shared clonotypes between healthy human individuals. Study at large: Donors had three CD4 naive, three CD4 memory, two CD8 naive and one CD8 memory plate apiece.

Profiling relied on immunoSEQ multiplex PCR, and the TCRdb table lists in-frame clones only, not all of them. The sample has roughly 2.2 million clones; roughly 92% are singletons. Donors were healthy HIV-negative adults without recently reported acute infections or vaccinations. The CDR3 totals 11 residues. Trimming took off 11 bases at V and 5 bases at J, with 9 bases between the two ends. Germline-derived CDR1 and CDR2 are SGHVS and FNYEAQ. Material for sequencing was naive CD4+ T cells from PBMCs. Subset defined: CD45RA+ positively selected. The sequence came from a man aged 18 to 29 in good health. Some clones in this sample may be carry-over from other donors' samples. This chain joins TRBV7-6 and TRBJ2-2; no reliable D call. The CDR3 region has the DNA TGTGCCGGGGAAACGACCGGGGAGCTGTTTTTT. Residues: CAGETTGELFF.